These T cell receptor beta chains were read from a single sample in a study of stem cell transplantation in POMP-related autoinflammatory disease. TCRdb's table, derived via immunoSEQ multiplex PCR, lists solely in-frame clones and lacks some. The data hold about 8,600 clones, with about 90% observed a single time. This sample comprised CD8+ T cells from PBMCs, obtained after stem cell transplantation. The receptors stem from a human patient with POMP-related autoinflammation and immune dysregulation (PRAID). Certain T cells may be donor cells from the graft. CDR3s include the opening cysteine and the closing phenylalanine or tryptophan. The D gene is left open where the match is weak. Only part of the rows carry a size: once, few, many, or a class if the clone is expanded.

d_call: TRBD1; clone_size: NA; j_call: TRBJ2-7; v_call: TRBV7-9; cdr3_nt: TGTGCCAGCAGCACGGGACAGGGGGGGTACGAGCAGTACTTC; cdr3_aa: CASSTGQGGYEQYF
d_call: NA; clone_size: NA; j_call: TRBJ1-4; v_call: TRBV13; cdr3_nt: TGTGCCAGCAGCTTCGCAGGAACAATGGAAAAACTGTTTTTT; cdr3_aa: CASSFAGTMEKLFF
d_call: NA; clone_size: NA; j_call: TRBJ2-2; v_call: TRBV7-8; cdr3_nt: TGTGCCAGCAGCTTAGGGCCGTCCGGGATGGCCGGGGAGCTGTTTTTT; cdr3_aa: CASSLGPSGMAGELFF
d_call: NA; clone_size: once; j_call: TRBJ2-3; v_call: TRBV28; cdr3_nt: TGTGCCAGCAGTTTAGAAGGGACAAAGGATACGCAGTATTTT; cdr3_aa: CASSLEGTKDTQYF
d_call: TRBD2; clone_size: NA; j_call: TRBJ2-1; v_call: TRBV3-1/TRBV3-2; cdr3_nt: TGTGCCAGCAGCCAAGAGGGCCCACTAGCGGGAGGACCCCTCTCCTACAATGAGCAGTTCTTC; cdr3_aa: CASSQEGPLAGGPLSYNEQFF
d_call: TRBD2; clone_size: NA; j_call: TRBJ2-1; v_call: TRBV27; cdr3_nt: TGTGCCAGCAGTACGGGACTAGCTGATTCCTACAATGAGCAGTTCTTC; cdr3_aa: CASSTGLADSYNEQFF
d_call: TRBD1; clone_size: NA; j_call: TRBJ1-1; v_call: TRBV13; cdr3_nt: TGTGCCAGCAGCCCGGACAGGGACCCTTTCTTT; cdr3_aa: CASSPDRDPFF
d_call: NA; clone_size: NA; j_call: TRBJ2-5; v_call: TRBV6-2/TRBV6-3; cdr3_nt: TGTGCCAGCAGTGGCCACAGGGTTGTGCAAGAGACCCAGTACTTC; cdr3_aa: CASSGHRVVQETQYF
d_call: NA; clone_size: NA; j_call: TRBJ2-3; v_call: TRBV7-6; cdr3_nt: TGTGCCAGCAGCTTAAGTCTACCAGCGACCTCCACAGATACGCAGTATTTT; cdr3_aa: CASSLSLPATSTDTQYF
d_call: TRBD2; clone_size: NA; j_call: TRBJ2-1; v_call: TRBV9; cdr3_nt: TGTGCCAGCAGCCCCCCCCCTAGCGGCGACAATGAGCAGTTCTTC; cdr3_aa: CASSPPPSGDNEQFF
d_call: TRBD2; clone_size: NA; j_call: TRBJ2-7; v_call: TRBV19; cdr3_nt: TGTGCCAGTAGTCGACGGGGACTAGAAAACTCCTACGAGCAGTACTTC; cdr3_aa: CASSRRGLENSYEQYF
d_call: NA; clone_size: NA; j_call: TRBJ1-6; v_call: TRBV6-1; cdr3_nt: TGTGCCAGCAGTGAAGTAACAGGTTATTCACCCCTCCACTTT; cdr3_aa: CASSEVTGYSPLHF
d_call: TRBD1; clone_size: NA; j_call: TRBJ2-2; v_call: TRBV29-1; cdr3_nt: TGCAGCGCGGCCGGAACAGGGGAACGCACCGGGGAGCTGTTTTTT; cdr3_aa: CSAAGTGERTGELFF
d_call: TRBD1; clone_size: NA; j_call: TRBJ2-7; v_call: TRBV7-9; cdr3_nt: TGTGCCAGCAGCTCAAGACAGGGATCCTACGAGCAGTACTTC; cdr3_aa: CASSSRQGSYEQYF
d_call: TRBD1; clone_size: NA; j_call: TRBJ1-2; v_call: TRBV6-5; cdr3_nt: TGTGCCAGCAGTTACGACAGGGAGTCTGGCTACACCTTC; cdr3_aa: CASSYDRESGYTF
d_call: NA; clone_size: once; j_call: TRBJ1-5; v_call: TRBV6-5; cdr3_nt: TGTGCCAGCAGCCTGGGACACGGCGTGAGGCCCCAGCATTTT; cdr3_aa: CASSLGHGVRPQHF
d_call: NA; clone_size: NA; j_call: TRBJ2-1; v_call: TRBV7-9; cdr3_nt: TGTGCCGGCGTCCCGGGGGCGAATGAGCAGTTCTTC; cdr3_aa: CAGVPGANEQFF
d_call: NA; clone_size: once; j_call: TRBJ1-4; v_call: TRBV11-2; cdr3_nt: TGTGCCAGCAGCTCAGGGGCACAAGTTGTCGACTTCAATGAAAAACTGTTTTTT; cdr3_aa: CASSSGAQVVDFNEKLFF
d_call: NA; clone_size: NA; j_call: TRBJ2-1; v_call: TRBV6-2/TRBV6-3; cdr3_nt: TGTGCCAGCAGCGGCCCGGGACCTAGCAATGAGCAGTTCTTC; cdr3_aa: CASSGPGPSNEQFF
d_call: NA; clone_size: NA; j_call: TRBJ1-1; v_call: TRBV15; cdr3_nt: TGTGCCACCAGACCCCGGGGACGGAACACTGAAGCTTTCTTT; cdr3_aa: CATRPRGRNTEAFF
d_call: NA; clone_size: NA; j_call: TRBJ2-7; v_call: TRBV28; cdr3_nt: TGTGCCAGCAGTCCCGGGACCCAACTCGAGCAGTACTTC; cdr3_aa: CASSPGTQLEQYF
d_call: NA; clone_size: once; j_call: TRBJ1-2; v_call: TRBV13; cdr3_nt: TGTGCCAGCAGCTTATACCAGGGTGTCTATGGCTACACCTTC; cdr3_aa: CASSLYQGVYGYTF